This is a list of T cell receptor beta chains from one sample in a study of cytomegalovirus exposure and HLA in healthy donors. Sequenced by immunoSEQ multiplex PCR; TCRdb stores in-frame clones only, minus some. The table records some 82,000 clones, 65% to 85% of them present only once. The sequenced sample consisted of PBMCs. Receptors originate from a woman aged 45-59 years in good health and CMV-seronegative. Both conserved end residues are part of each CDR3. Fields, in order: D gene, V gene, J gene, CDR3 length, CDR3 protein, CDR3 DNA. A D gene is named only where the DNA matches it firmly.

D: TRBD1
V: TRBV28
J: TRBJ1-5
length: 15
CDR3: CASSSGTGMVQPQHF
DNA: TGTGCCAGCAGTTCCGGGACAGGGATGGTGCAGCCCCAGCATTTT

D: NA
V: TRBV6-5
J: TRBJ2-7
length: 14
CDR3: CASSYSDRAYEQYF
DNA: TGTGCCAGCAGTTATTCCGACAGAGCCTACGAGCAGTACTTC

D: NA
V: TRBV5-1
J: TRBJ1-1
length: 15
CDR3: CASSGLQGSGTEAFF
DNA: TGCGCCAGCAGCGGCTTACAGGGAAGTGGCACTGAAGCTTTCTTT

D: TRBD2
V: TRBV7-8
J: TRBJ2-7
length: 14
CDR3: CASSLSGRSDEQYF
DNA: TGTGCCAGCAGCTTAAGCGGGAGGTCCGACGAGCAGTACTTC

D: NA
V: TRBV5-1
J: TRBJ2-3
length: 14
CDR3: CASSSYRLTDTQYF
DNA: TGCGCCAGCAGCTCCTACCGACTCACAGATACGCAGTATTTT

D: NA
V: TRBV19
J: TRBJ2-1
length: 15
CDR3: CASSFRDSGYNEQFF
DNA: TGTGCCAGTAGCTTCCGGGACTCAGGATACAATGAGCAGTTCTTC

D: NA
V: TRBV7-9
J: TRBJ1-1
length: 15
CDR3: CASKGEGFLNTEAFF
DNA: TGTGCCAGCAAAGGGGAGGGATTTCTGAACACTGAAGCTTTCTTT

D: TRBD1
V: TRBV7-9
J: TRBJ2-2
length: 16
CDR3: CASSPDRVRGTGELFF
DNA: TGTGCCAGCAGCCCCGACAGGGTACGAGGCACCGGGGAGCTGTTTTTT

D: NA
V: TRBV4-2
J: TRBJ1-2
length: 14
CDR3: CASSQEEQHYGYTF
DNA: TGTGCCAGCAGCCAAGAAGAACAGCACTATGGCTACACCTTC

D: TRBD1
V: TRBV5-4
J: TRBJ2-5
length: 16
CDR3: CASSFPGTAYQETQYF
DNA: TGTGCCAGCAGCTTTCCCGGGACAGCGTACCAAGAGACCCAGTACTTC